This TCR beta chain is drawn from a study of CD8 T cells in Susac syndrome. This clonotype was detected a few times. CD8+ and CD4+ T cells from blood underwent TCR beta sequencing, which was carried out in a high-throughput format. RNA in amounts of roughly 0.5 to 1 ug was reverse transcribed with random hexamers. TCRdb re-called the immunoSEQ multiplex PCR reads with MiXCR, one entry per CDR3 protein. The data show roughly 180,000 distinct CDR3 sequences, with around 94% seen just once and roughly 0.15% held by the top ten. CDR1 is LGHDT and CDR2 is YNNKEL in the germline V gene (reference sequence). The germline V and J ends were trimmed by 2 bases and 5 bases, with 4 bases remaining between them. CDR3 length: 11 amino acids.

The gene calls are TRBV3-1 and TRBJ2-7; unclear D gene. Sequencing was carried out using CD4+ T cells from PBMCs. The clonotype comes from a human donor in good health. The CDR3 here is CASSQINEQYF. DNA of the CDR3: TGTGCCAGCAGCCAAATCAACGAGCAGTACTTC.